Listed here are 29 T cell receptor beta chains from one sample, sequenced in a study of monozygotic twins with cystic fibrosis. TCRdb's table, derived via immunoSEQ multiplex PCR, lists solely in-frame clones and lacks some. This sample carries fewer than 20,000 clones, about 90% of them seen once, and the ten largest clones take roughly 1.6%. What was sequenced was blood. The receptors derive from a girl aged 2 to 9 with cystic fibrosis.

The rearrangement uses TRBV2 and TRBJ1-1; possibly TRBD1 for D (5 bases). The CDR3 runs 13 residues. Trimming left V 9 bases short and J 2 bases short, with 13 bases between. Germline CDR1 reads SNHLY; CDR2 reads FYNNEI. The CDR3, as DNA: TGTGCCAGACACCGGACAAAAAACACTGAAGCTTTCTTT. It encodes CARHRTKNTEAFF.

V is TRBV5-4 and J is TRBJ2-6, with a weak D call TRBD1 (6 bases). The CDR3 covers 18 residues. Germline V CDR1 and CDR2: SGHNT, YYREEE (reference sequence). V was pared by 4 bases and J by 0 bases, with 17 bases between. The DNA of the CDR3 is TGTGCCAGCAGCCCGAGAGGGGGACCCAACTCTGGGGCCAACGTCCTGACTTTC. This translates into CASSPRGGPNSGANVLTF.

J is TRBJ2-2 and V is TRBV4-1; D unclear. The germline V and J ends were trimmed by 4 bases and 5 bases, with 8 bases remaining between them. This CDR3 has 13 amino acids. Germline assignment: CDR1 MGHRA and CDR2 YSYEKL. The CDR3 protein is CASSRGITGELFF. The CDR3 DNA reads TGCGCCAGCAGCCGTGGGATAACCGGGGAGCTGTTTTTT.

For this clone: Other DNA sequences of this sample code for an identical CDR3. The rearrangement links TRBV7-2 to TRBJ1-5; 7 bases map to TRBD1. Per the germline V gene, CDR1 is SGHTA and CDR2 is FQGNSA. The J segment lost 7 bases and the V segment lost 5 bases, leaving 5 bases of the junction unmatched. CDR3 length: 13 residues. The CDR3 loop reads CASSPDRDQPQHF. CDR3 in DNA: TGTGCCAGCAGCCCAGACAGGGACCAGCCCCAGCATTTT.

V is TRBV7-9 and J is TRBJ2-3; D ambiguous. Germline-derived CDR1 and CDR2 are SEHNR and FQNEAQ (reference sequence). The CDR3 sequence is 15 residues long. Trimming cost V 1 base and J 0 bases, with 8 bases left between them. CDR3 DNA: TGTGCCAGCAGCTTAGGTCAGGCTAGCACAGATACGCAGTATTTT. Protein product: CASSLGQASTDTQYF.

The rearrangement links TRBV7-2 to TRBJ2-2; TRBD2 matches at 11 bases. This CDR3 contains 15 residues. Per germline, CDR1 SGHTA and CDR2 FQGNSA. The V segment lost 4 bases and the J segment 6 bases; nucleotides outside the gene matches: 4. In DNA, the CDR3 is TGTGCCAGCAGCTCAACTAGCGGGAGTCCCGGGGAGCTGTTTTTT. This sequence encodes CASSSTSGSPGELFF.

This rearrangement joins TRBV7-6 to TRBJ1-1; no definite D call. Deletions cut 1 base from V and 6 bases from J, with 9 bases between. The CDR3 runs to 13 residues. Germline loops: CDR1 SGHVS, CDR2 FNYEAQ. The CDR3 DNA reads as TGTGCCAGCAGCTTAGTTGAGACTTCTGAAGCTTTCTTT. Translating it yields CASSLVETSEAFF.

This clone was observed once. This sequence joins TRBV30 and TRBJ2-7, with D tentatively TRBD2 (6 bases). The CDR3 is made up of 15 amino acids. Germline V CDR1 and CDR2: GTSNPN, SVGIG (reference sequence). V gave up 0 bases and J gave up 1 base, with 13 bases separating them. CDR3 amino acids: CAWSVSGVVSYEQYF. CDR3 nucleotides: TGTGCCTGGAGTGTTAGCGGCGTCGTATCCTACGAGCAGTACTTC.

V gene TRBV30 combines with J gene TRBJ1-3; no definite D call. Trimming removed 4 bases from V and 0 bases from J, with 7 bases in between. Looked up from germline, CDR1 is GTSNPN and CDR2 is SVGIG (reference sequence). This CDR3 has 13 amino acids. CDR3 DNA: TGTGCCTGGACTCCGGCCTCTGGAAACACCATATATTTT. This gives the protein CAWTPASGNTIYF.

V usage is TRBV6-5 and J usage is TRBJ2-7; 9 bases fit TRBD1. Losses at the gene ends were 4 bases for V and 1 base for J; bases not matched to a gene: 8. CDR1 and CDR2 from the germline V gene are MNHEY and SVGAGI. The CDR3 spans 16 residues. The CDR3 coding sequence is TGTGCCAGCAGTTCGATACAGGGGGCGAAATCCTACGAGCAGTACTTC. This translates into CASSSIQGAKSYEQYF.

The chain combines TRBV5-5 with TRBJ2-7; D unresolved. Per germline, CDR1 SGHKS and CDR2 YYEKEE (reference sequence). The CDR3 consists of 13 residues. V was cut by 3 bases and J by 3 bases, with 10 bases left in between. The CDR3 DNA reads TGTGCCAGCAGCTACGAGTTTGGCTACGAGCAGTACTTC. Protein: CASSYEFGYEQYF.

The chain uses TRBV7-7 and TRBJ1-5, with 9 bases lining up with TRBD1. V gave up 4 bases and J gave up 6 bases; unmatched junction bases: 16. The CDR3 runs to 18 residues. CDR1 is SSHAT, CDR2 FNYEAQ, per germline (reference sequence). The CDR3 protein is CASSWGTGFGSPGQPQHF. The CDR3 DNA is TGTGCCAGCAGCTGGGGGACAGGGTTCGGTAGTCCTGGTCAGCCCCAGCATTTT.

The rearrangement uses TRBV10-3 and TRBJ2-1; weak D call: TRBD2 (7 bases). Trimming pared 8 bases from V and 7 bases from J, leaving 21 bases between. The V gene's germline CDR1 is ENHRY and CDR2 SYGVKD. This CDR3 is 15 amino acids long. The CDR3 coding sequence is TGTGCCATCTCTAGGGGGGGGACACGGGCAAATGAGCAGTTCTTC. Protein sequence: CAISRGGTRANEQFF.

The chain uses TRBV7-2 and TRBJ2-2; D unresolved. The CDR3 runs 13 residues. V dropped 3 bases and J dropped 3 bases, with 5 bases sitting between them. CDR1 is SGHTA and CDR2 is FQGNSA in the germline V gene. The CDR3 DNA is TGTGCCAGCAGCTTCACGGACACCGGGGAGCTGTTTTTT. It encodes CASSFTDTGELFF.

The J gene is TRBJ2-2, the V gene TRBV28; 8 bases fit TRBD2. V was pared by 4 bases and J by 5 bases, with 6 bases of the junction left unmatched. The CDR3 totals 15 residues. Germline CDR1 MDHEN, CDR2 SYDVKM. The CDR3 nucleotides read TGTGCCAGCAGTTCACAGGGACTAGGAACCGGGGAGCTGTTTTTT. Amino acid sequence: CASSSQGLGTGELFF.

The chain joins TRBV5-6 to TRBJ2-7; 10 bases map to TRBD1. The V gene end was trimmed by 3 bases and the J gene end by 1 base; junction bases not matched to a gene: 4. The CDR3 has 15 residues. Germline CDR1 and CDR2: SGHDT and YYEEEE. Here the CDR3 reads CASSWPGQGSYEQYF. The CDR3 DNA reads TGTGCCAGCAGCTGGCCGGGACAGGGGTCCTACGAGCAGTACTTC.

The chain joins TRBV7-9 to TRBJ2-7; a possible D gene is TRBD2 (5 bases). CDR1 and CDR2 from the germline V gene are SEHNR and FQNEAQ (reference sequence). The germline V and J ends were trimmed by 5 bases and 4 bases, with 15 bases remaining between them. The CDR3 has 14 residues. The CDR3 sequence: CASSPPGILYEQYF. The CDR3 nucleotides read TGTGCCAGCAGCCCCCCCGGGATCCTATACGAGCAGTACTTC. Full variable domain (remainder filled in from reference TRBV7-9 and TRBJ2-7): DTGVSQNPRHKITKRGQNVTFRCDPISEHNRLYWYRQTLGQGPEFLTYFQNEAQLEKSRLLSDRFSAERPKGSFSTLEIQRTEQGDSAMYLCASSPPGILYEQYFGPGTRLTVT.

The V gene is TRBV13, the J gene TRBJ2-3, with a weak D call TRBD2 (6 bases). There are 14 residues in the CDR3. Germline CDR1 is PRHDT and CDR2 is FYEKMQ (reference sequence). V was trimmed by 3 bases and J by 2 bases, leaving 9 bases between them. CDR3 in amino acids: CASSLGGYTDTQYF. CDR3 nucleotide sequence: TGTGCCAGCAGCTTGGGGGGTTACACAGATACGCAGTATTTT.

The chain joins TRBV5-1 to TRBJ2-5; possibly TRBD2 for D (5 bases). Germline-derived CDR1 and CDR2 are SGHRS and YFSETQ. Between the trimmed V and J ends, which lost 5 bases and 5 bases, there was a span of 13 bases. The CDR3 extends over 13 amino acids. The CDR3 spells CASSLDSRETQYF. The CDR3 bases are TGCGCCAGCAGTCTGGACTCCCGCGAGACCCAGTACTTC.

This sequence joins TRBV30 and TRBJ1-3; D remains ambiguous. CDR1 is GTSNPN, CDR2 SVGIG, per germline (reference sequence). Trimming shortened V by 2 bases and J by 0 bases, and 8 bases separated the two germline ends. The CDR3 sequence is 14 residues long. The CDR3 DNA reads TGTGCCTGGAGTATAGCTGTCTCTGGAAACACCATATATTTT. It is translated as CAWSIAVSGNTIYF.

This sequence joins TRBV30 and TRBJ1-2; D is possibly TRBD1 (6 bases). Germline CDR1 is GTSNPN and CDR2 is SVGIG (reference sequence). CDR3 length: 14 amino acids. V was cut by 8 bases and J by 5 bases, with 21 bases left in between. The CDR3 coding sequence is TGTGCCGGCTCCGGGGGCCCTTTCCGTTATGGCTACACCTTC. This sequence encodes CAGSGGPFRYGYTF.

This clone was found a few times. The gene calls are TRBV6-5 and TRBJ2-1; tentatively, D is TRBD1 (6 bases). V lost 0 bases and J lost 7, with 7 bases in between. CDR1 and CDR2 from the germline V gene are MNHEY and SVGAGI. The CDR3 length is 13 residues. The CDR3 reads CASSYSRGNEQFF. The CDR3 coding sequence is TGTGCCAGCAGTTACTCGAGGGGGAATGAGCAGTTCTTC.

The rearrangement joins TRBV7-3 to TRBJ2-6; 9 nucleotides match TRBD1. V shed 2 bases, J shed 1 base, and the junction held 3 bases outside the gene matches. CDR3 length: 17 amino acids. Germline V gene data show CDR1 as SGHTA and CDR2 as FQGTGA. Here the CDR3 reads CASSLEGQGSGANVLTF. The CDR3, as DNA: TGTGCCAGCAGCTTAGAGGGACAGGGTTCTGGGGCCAACGTCCTGACTTTC.

J is TRBJ1-5 and V is TRBV6-1; the D gene is possibly TRBD1 (5 bases). The CDR3 length is 15 residues. The germline V gene encodes CDR1 MNHNS and CDR2 SASEGT. V was trimmed by 4 bases and J by 1 base, leaving 11 bases between them. CDR3 coding DNA: TGTGCCAGCAGTGGAGGGACGGAGAGCAATCAGCCCCAGCATTTT. Its translation: CASSGGTESNQPQHF.

The genes are TRBV7-3 and TRBJ2-5; maybe TRBD2 (6 bases). V lost 2 bases and J lost 7, with 14 bases in between. Germline V lookup: CDR1 SGHTA, CDR2 FQGTGA. This CDR3 contains 14 residues. CDR3 in amino acids: CASSLDGQAGTQYF. The CDR3 coding sequence is TGTGCCAGCAGCTTAGATGGGCAAGCGGGGACCCAGTACTTC.

V is TRBV25-1 and J is TRBJ2-5; maybe TRBD1 (6 bases). The CDR3 totals 13 residues. Germline-derived CDR1 and CDR2 are MGHDK and SYGVNS. Trimming took off 8 bases at V and 3 bases at J, with 13 bases between the two ends. CDR3 protein: CASVNTGKETQYF. The CDR3 DNA follows: TGTGCCAGCGTAAACACAGGGAAAGAGACCCAGTACTTC.

This chain connects TRBV7-3 to TRBJ1-1; maybe TRBD1 (5 bases). Germline V CDR1 and CDR2: SGHTA, FQGTGA. The V end lost 5 bases, the J end lost 3 bases, and 13 bases lay between the germline ends. This CDR3 comprises 14 residues. As DNA, the CDR3 is TGTGCCAGCAGCGTGGGCTCAGGGTACACTGAAGCTTTCTTT. This gives the protein CASSVGSGYTEAFF.

The V and J genes are TRBV7-9 and TRBJ1-4; 8 nucleotides line up with TRBD1. The ends lost 1 base at V and 7 bases at J; junction bases unmatched: 11. The germline V gene encodes CDR1 SEHNR and CDR2 FQNEAQ (reference sequence). The CDR3 totals 17 residues. The CDR3: CASSLVGRAGGREKLFF. DNA of the CDR3: TGTGCCAGCAGCTTAGTGGGTCGGGCAGGGGGCCGTGAAAAACTGTTTTTT.

This chain links TRBV28 with TRBJ1-1, with D perhaps matching TRBD1 (6 bases). The germline CDR1 and CDR2 sequences are MDHEN and SYDVKM. V was cut by 4 bases and J by 0 bases, with 15 bases left in between. CDR3 length: 16 amino acids. The CDR3 is CASSSRKDSMNTEAFF. Written as DNA, the CDR3 is TGTGCCAGCAGTTCACGAAAGGACAGCATGAACACTGAAGCTTTCTTT.